This TCR beta chain was sequenced in a study of T-cell memory formation after mild COVID-19. TCR alpha and TCR beta cDNA libraries carrying sample barcodes and UMIs were produced by 5'RACE using constant-segment primers. TCRdb called the 5' RACE reads again in MiXCR, with one record for every CDR3 protein. The sample lists fewer than 350,000 distinct CDR3 sequences; more than 15% were seen once. CDR3 length equals 16 residues. The J segment lost 9 bases and the V segment lost 5 bases, leaving 13 bases of the junction unmatched. In its sample, this clonotype was seen many times. Antigen specificity is unknown. Study-wide results and limits: There was a balanced CD4/CD8 profile in clones contracting day 15 to 85, and later expanders leaned CD4+. Contracting CD4+ clones sat mainly in CM and EM; CD8+ in EMRA.

The chain joins TRBV12-3 or TRBV12-4 to TRBJ1-6, with 7 bases lining up with TRBD1. The sequenced material came from PBMCs or a T cell subset sorted from them (not recorded which). The TCR was taken from a man in his late teens or twenties who had mild COVID-19 (a few samples of this study predate the infection). Cell type and time point are not known. CDR3 nucleotides: TGTGCCAGCAGTCCACGAAAGAGGGGGCGCGGTTCACCCCTCCACTTT. Its translation: CASSPRKRGRGSPLHF.